A selection of T cell receptor beta chains follows, all from one sample in a study of T cell responses to AZD1222 COVID-19 vaccine. Data came from immunoSEQ multiplex PCR; TCRdb stores just in-frame clones and leaves some out. Of tens of thousands of clones listed, roughly 83% are singletons. Specimen: peripheral blood, collected 28 days after the second AZD1222 dose. The receptors stem from an adult who received the AZD1222 COVID-19 vaccine. Both conserved end residues are part of each CDR3. The order of the fields is CDR3 DNA, CDR3 protein, J gene, V gene, clone size, D gene. D genes are given only for firm matches. Expanded clones get a size class; other rows say once, few or many, or leave the size out.

CDR3 DNA: TGTGCCTCGAAACGAAGGGGGACTGGGAACACTGAAGCTTTCTTT
CDR3 protein: CASKRRGTGNTEAFF
J gene: TRBJ1-1
V gene: TRBV30
clone size: -
D gene: -

CDR3 DNA: TGTGCCACCAGTGATTGGGGCACCGGGATTACGGCTAATGAAAAACTGTTTTTT
CDR3 protein: CATSDWGTGITANEKLFF
J gene: TRBJ1-4
V gene: TRBV24-1
clone size: -
D gene: -

CDR3 DNA: TGTGCCAGCAGGGCCGCAAGCGATGAAAAACTGTTTTTT
CDR3 protein: CASRAASDEKLFF
J gene: TRBJ1-4
V gene: TRBV28
clone size: -
D gene: -

CDR3 DNA: TGTGCCAGCAGTTCCGCACCGAACACTGAAGCTTTCTTT
CDR3 protein: CASSSAPNTEAFF
J gene: TRBJ1-1
V gene: TRBV28
clone size: -
D gene: -

CDR3 DNA: TGTGCCAGCAGGTCTAACGGGGAGCTGTTTTTT
CDR3 protein: CASRSNGELFF
J gene: TRBJ2-2
V gene: TRBV27
clone size: -
D gene: -

CDR3 DNA: TGTGCCAGCAGCTTTTACCTGTCACGTGAGCAGTTCTTC
CDR3 protein: CASSFYLSREQFF
J gene: TRBJ2-1
V gene: TRBV7-9
clone size: -
D gene: -

CDR3 DNA: TGTGCCAGCAGCTTGTTTCCCAGTTATGGCTACACCTTC
CDR3 protein: CASSLFPSYGYTF
J gene: TRBJ1-2
V gene: TRBV5-4
clone size: -
D gene: -

CDR3 DNA: TGTGCCAGCTCCGGATGGGGCAATCAGCCCCAGCATTTT
CDR3 protein: CASSGWGNQPQHF
J gene: TRBJ1-5
V gene: TRBV28
clone size: -
D gene: -

CDR3 DNA: TGTGCCAGCAGCGCTTCCCCATTAGACAGCTACGAGCAGTACTTC
CDR3 protein: CASSASPLDSYEQYF
J gene: TRBJ2-7
V gene: TRBV27
clone size: -
D gene: -

CDR3 DNA: TGTGCCAGCAGCTCGGGACTAGCGGGAAACAATGAGCAGTTCTTC
CDR3 protein: CASSSGLAGNNEQFF
J gene: TRBJ2-1
V gene: TRBV9
clone size: -
D gene: TRBD2

CDR3 DNA: TGCAGCGTTCGGGGGGAAAGCAATCAGCCCCAGCATTTT
CDR3 protein: CSVRGESNQPQHF
J gene: TRBJ1-5
V gene: TRBV29-1
clone size: few
D gene: -

CDR3 DNA: TGTGCCAGTAGTACCAGGGACTCTAGGGACATTCAGTACTTC
CDR3 protein: CASSTRDSRDIQYF
J gene: TRBJ2-4
V gene: TRBV19
clone size: once
D gene: -

CDR3 DNA: TGTGCCAGCAGCTATGGGACTAGCGGGTCTACGAACACCGGGGAGCTGTTTTTT
CDR3 protein: CASSYGTSGSTNTGELFF
J gene: TRBJ2-2
V gene: TRBV4-2
clone size: -
D gene: TRBD2

CDR3 DNA: TGTGCCACCTCGACAGGGCCTGAAGCTTTCTTT
CDR3 protein: CATSTGPEAFF
J gene: TRBJ1-1
V gene: TRBV6-5
clone size: -
D gene: TRBD1

CDR3 DNA: TGTGCCAGCAGTCCTCTTCCTGGACAGGGGTCCACTGAAGCTTTCTTT
CDR3 protein: CASSPLPGQGSTEAFF
J gene: TRBJ1-1
V gene: TRBV7-9
clone size: -
D gene: TRBD1

CDR3 DNA: TGCGCCAGCAGCTGGGACATTACCACTGAAGCTTTCTTT
CDR3 protein: CASSWDITTEAFF
J gene: TRBJ1-1
V gene: TRBV5-1
clone size: -
D gene: -

CDR3 DNA: TGCGCCAGCACTGAGGGGAACACCGGGGAGCTGTTTTTT
CDR3 protein: CASTEGNTGELFF
J gene: TRBJ2-2
V gene: TRBV5-1
clone size: -
D gene: -

CDR3 DNA: TGTGCCAGCAGCGTAGAGTCCGGGACTCTGTCCACTGAAGCTTTCTTT
CDR3 protein: CASSVESGTLSTEAFF
J gene: TRBJ1-1
V gene: TRBV9
clone size: -
D gene: -

CDR3 DNA: TGTGCCAGCAGTTTTCGTGCGGAAGAGACCCAGTACTTC
CDR3 protein: CASSFRAEETQYF
J gene: TRBJ2-5
V gene: TRBV12-3/TRBV12-4
clone size: -
D gene: -

CDR3 DNA: TGTGCCAGCAGCTTTGGGACGGCCTACGAGCAGTACTTC
CDR3 protein: CASSFGTAYEQYF
J gene: TRBJ2-7
V gene: TRBV5-8
clone size: -
D gene: -

CDR3 DNA: TGTGCCAGCAGCTTTGGGGGGAGGCCCGAGGCCACTGAAGCTTTCTTT
CDR3 protein: CASSFGGRPEATEAFF
J gene: TRBJ1-1
V gene: TRBV5-4
clone size: -
D gene: -

CDR3 DNA: TGTGCCACGAGGGACGACTCTGGGGCCAACGTCCTGACTTTC
CDR3 protein: CATRDDSGANVLTF
J gene: TRBJ2-6
V gene: TRBV6-4
clone size: -
D gene: -

CDR3 DNA: TGTGCCAGCAGCCTCCGACTAGCGGGACAATACGAGCAGTACTTC
CDR3 protein: CASSLRLAGQYEQYF
J gene: TRBJ2-7
V gene: TRBV11-2
clone size: few
D gene: TRBD2

CDR3 DNA: TGTGCCAGCAGCTTAGTAGGTCCGGGACAGGGTTCTGGCTACACCTTC
CDR3 protein: CASSLVGPGQGSGYTF
J gene: TRBJ1-2
V gene: TRBV7-8
clone size: -
D gene: TRBD1

CDR3 DNA: TGTGCCAGCAGCGCAGTGGGAAATTCACCCCTCCACTTT
CDR3 protein: CASSAVGNSPLHF
J gene: TRBJ1-6
V gene: TRBV9
clone size: few
D gene: -

CDR3 DNA: TGCGCCAGCAGTGATTCGAGGGGGTACGAGCAGTACTTC
CDR3 protein: CASSDSRGYEQYF
J gene: TRBJ2-7
V gene: TRBV10-1
clone size: once
D gene: -

CDR3 DNA: TGTGCCAGCAGTTACACCGGGGCAAAACTGTTTTTT
CDR3 protein: CASSYTGAKLFF
J gene: TRBJ1-4
V gene: TRBV6-5
clone size: -
D gene: -

CDR3 DNA: TGTGCCAGCAGCACCCGGGACACCCCCTACGAGCAGTACTTC
CDR3 protein: CASSTRDTPYEQYF
J gene: TRBJ2-7
V gene: TRBV5-4
clone size: -
D gene: -

CDR3 DNA: TGCGCCAGCAGCTTGTCGGGAGGGCCTGACGAGCAGTACTTC
CDR3 protein: CASSLSGGPDEQYF
J gene: TRBJ2-7
V gene: TRBV5-1
clone size: -
D gene: TRBD2

CDR3 DNA: TGTGCCAGTAGACCTAGGGGAGGGAGCGAGCAGTACTTC
CDR3 protein: CASRPRGGSEQYF
J gene: TRBJ2-7
V gene: TRBV19
clone size: -
D gene: TRBD2

CDR3 DNA: TGTGCCAGCAGCTTTTCGTTATCCTACGAGCAGTACTTC
CDR3 protein: CASSFSLSYEQYF
J gene: TRBJ2-7
V gene: TRBV7-9
clone size: -
D gene: -

CDR3 DNA: TGTGCCAGCAGTAGACTAGCGGGAGGAGGGATAGGTGAGCAGTTCTTC
CDR3 protein: CASSRLAGGGIGEQFF
J gene: TRBJ2-1
V gene: TRBV3-1/TRBV3-2
clone size: -
D gene: TRBD2

CDR3 DNA: TGTGCCAGCAGCCGACAGCAGGGCACTGAAGCTTTCTTT
CDR3 protein: CASSRQQGTEAFF
J gene: TRBJ1-1
V gene: TRBV7-9
clone size: -
D gene: -

CDR3 DNA: TGTGCCAGCAGCCCCCGAAGTGGCAGCACCTATGGCTACACCTTC
CDR3 protein: CASSPRSGSTYGYTF
J gene: TRBJ1-2
V gene: TRBV5-4
clone size: -
D gene: -

CDR3 DNA: TGTGCCAGCAGCCCCACCAGGGGGAACTATGGCTACACCTTC
CDR3 protein: CASSPTRGNYGYTF
J gene: TRBJ1-2
V gene: TRBV7-2
clone size: -
D gene: TRBD1

CDR3 DNA: TGTGCCAGCAGTTTGATATGGACAGGGATGTACAATGAGCAGTTCTTC
CDR3 protein: CASSLIWTGMYNEQFF
J gene: TRBJ2-1
V gene: TRBV27
clone size: -
D gene: TRBD1

CDR3 DNA: TGTGCCACCAGCAGAGATTCGGGCAGGGGAAAGGGCTACACCTTC
CDR3 protein: CATSRDSGRGKGYTF
J gene: TRBJ1-2
V gene: TRBV15
clone size: -
D gene: -

CDR3 DNA: TGTGCCAGCAGCTTAGGACCGACAGGGTCGGGCTATGGCTACACCTTC
CDR3 protein: CASSLGPTGSGYGYTF
J gene: TRBJ1-2
V gene: TRBV7-2
clone size: once
D gene: TRBD1

CDR3 DNA: TGTGCCAGCAGTTTAGGCGCCCAGGGCTACACCTTC
CDR3 protein: CASSLGAQGYTF
J gene: TRBJ1-2
V gene: TRBV12-3/TRBV12-4
clone size: -
D gene: -

CDR3 DNA: TGCAGCGTTGTGGAGACATCTGAGTACTTC
CDR3 protein: CSVVETSEYF
J gene: TRBJ2-7
V gene: TRBV29-1
clone size: -
D gene: -

CDR3 DNA: TGTGCCAGCAGCTTAGAGGAGTGGGGCTATGGCTACACCTTC
CDR3 protein: CASSLEEWGYGYTF
J gene: TRBJ1-2
V gene: TRBV11-2
clone size: -
D gene: -

CDR3 DNA: TGCAGCGTTGAAGGACAGGGGAACACTGAAGCTTTCTTT
CDR3 protein: CSVEGQGNTEAFF
J gene: TRBJ1-1
V gene: TRBV29-1
clone size: few
D gene: TRBD1

CDR3 DNA: TGTGCCAGCAGCTTAGACCCCGACAGGGACGATGGCTACACCTTC
CDR3 protein: CASSLDPDRDDGYTF
J gene: TRBJ1-2
V gene: TRBV11-3
clone size: -
D gene: TRBD1

CDR3 DNA: TGCGCCAGCAGCTTCGACCATGGTGGAGACACTGAAGCTTTCTTT
CDR3 protein: CASSFDHGGDTEAFF
J gene: TRBJ1-1
V gene: TRBV5-1
clone size: -
D gene: -